This entry is about one T cell receptor (beta chain). Its antigen is currently not known. Base qualities are not provided; no much larger clone lies one nucleotide away. For sequencing of the TCRbeta CDR3 region, genomic DNA was extracted from the sorted cells. The immunoSEQ Assay was used to sequence the TCRbeta CDR3 regions. TCRdb took this table from immuneACCESS and kept in-frame rearrangements with V and J called. Such tables lack part of the clones; where checked against another copy, unresolved V genes explain under half of the gap, and the rest is unexplained. The sample profile shows roughly 18,000 clones; about 70% of them were found once. The leading ten clones occupy approximately 19% of the sample. The sample originates from a study of OX40 agonist ivuxolimab in advanced cancers. Study-wide context: Ivuxolimab was an agonistic, fully human IgG2 monoclonal antibody directed against OX40 (CD134), a costimulatory receptor. Intravenous ivuxolimab was administered to patients every 2 weeks at six dose levels: 0.01, 0.1, 0.3, 1.5, 3 and 10 mg/kg. Partial responses were achieved by three dose-escalation patients, of whom one had hepatocellular carcinoma and two had cutaneous melanoma. The dose-escalation cohort was almost 85% male with a mean age of about 65 years, ranging from 23 to 79. Of the 50 to 55 dose-escalation patients, hepatocellular carcinoma was present in roughly 19, melanoma in around 15, renal cell carcinoma in 9 and head and neck cancer in 9. Prior anti-PD-1, anti-PD-L1 or anti-CTLA-4 therapy was permitted, and checkpoint inhibitors had been received by around 40% of dose-escalation patients. Peripheral TCRbeta sequencing aimed to test whether ivuxolimab altered TCR sequence diversity and caused clonal T-cell expansion. The monotherapy dose-escalation portion (N ≈ 50 patients) of the phase I ivuxolimab trial is reported in the paper.

Results and caveats for the whole study, not just this receptor: On average, CD8+ T cells showed more expanded clones than CD4+ T cells after ivuxolimab. At doses of 0.1 to 3.0 mg/kg, clonal expansion of both CD4+ and CD8+ blood T cells was observed from baseline to week 6. The antigen specificity of the peripheral T cells that underwent clonal expansion was not determined. Partial responders in the 0.1-3.0 mg/kg groups had among the lowest normalized peripheral clonal expansion, especially among CD8+ T cells. Low levels of normalized T-cell clonal expansion were also seen in some nonresponding patients.

V is pruned by 3 bases and J by 7 bases, leaving 10 bases of the junction without a gene match. The CDR3 numbers 15 residues from cysteine through phenylalanine. Of all the DNA, just the CDR3 is kept, 45 bases in frame from base 1. CDR1 and CDR2 were assigned from the germline V gene as MGHRA and YSYEKL. The trial excluded patients who had a history of autoimmune disease or who were on systemic immunosuppression. In every dose cohort, peripheral blood was drawn for TCR sequencing at baseline, cycle 4 day 1, and cycle 7 day 1. Samples were obtained from an open-label, multicenter, first-in-human phase I dose-escalation trial of ivuxolimab. The trial enrolled adults with locally advanced or metastatic head and neck squamous cell, hepatocellular, melanoma or renal cell carcinoma. Before TCR sequencing, CD4+ and CD8+ T cells were separately sorted from peripheral blood.

The material was CD4+ or CD8+ T cells sorted from blood, obtained in a trial of the OX40 agonist ivuxolimab. The origin of this receptor is an adult with an advanced solid tumor such as melanoma, head and neck, liver or kidney cancer. Recombination joined TRBV4-1 with TRBJ1-2, and TRBD1 aligns with 8 junction nucleotides. The bases read TGCGCCAGCAGCCAGGGACAGGTCTTACGTGGTGGCTACACCTTC. It translates to CASSQGQVLRGGYTF.